This TCR beta chain was observed in a study of sequential checkpoint blockade in melanoma. As for the study in general: Patients were randomized 1:1 to nivolumab-then-ipilimumab or ipilimumab-then-nivolumab first-line. Matched biopsies came pretreatment and at week 13 for some 22 patients.

The V gene's germline CDR1 is MNHGY and CDR2 SAAAGT. The V end lost 0 bases, the J end lost 10 bases, and 9 bases lay between the germline ends. The CDR3 covers 13 residues. This sample's treatment: randomized to nivolumab then ipilimumab (arm A) or the reverse (arm B). The data were produced by immunoSEQ multiplex PCR, yet TCRdb's version contains in-frame clones alone and is incomplete. The sample carries under 3,000 clones, 14% to 15% recorded once. This TCR was recovered from a human donor with melanoma. V gene TRBV6-8 combines with J gene TRBJ2-2, with D maybe TRBD2 (5 bases). Sequenced here: tumor tissue (inferred from file names), sampled from a patient given nivolumab and ipilimumab in sequence. CDR3 nucleotide sequence: TGTGCCAGCAGTTACTCGAGGGCCAAGGAGCTGTTTTTT. Translation gives CASSYSRAKELFF.